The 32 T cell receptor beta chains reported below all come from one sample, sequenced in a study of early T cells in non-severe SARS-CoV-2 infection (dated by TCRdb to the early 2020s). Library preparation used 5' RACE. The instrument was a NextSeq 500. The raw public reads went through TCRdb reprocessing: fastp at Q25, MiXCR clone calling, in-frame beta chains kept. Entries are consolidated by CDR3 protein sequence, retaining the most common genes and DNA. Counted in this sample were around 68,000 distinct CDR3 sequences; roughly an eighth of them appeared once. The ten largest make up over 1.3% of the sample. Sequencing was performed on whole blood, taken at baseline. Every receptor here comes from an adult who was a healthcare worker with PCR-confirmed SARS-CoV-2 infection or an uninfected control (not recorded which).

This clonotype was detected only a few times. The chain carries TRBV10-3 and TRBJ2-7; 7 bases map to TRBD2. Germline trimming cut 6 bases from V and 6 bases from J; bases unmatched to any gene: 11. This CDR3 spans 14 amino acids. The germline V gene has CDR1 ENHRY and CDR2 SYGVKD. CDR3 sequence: CAISSGTTRVEQYF. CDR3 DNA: TGTGCCATCAGCTCCGGGACTACAAGGGTCGAGCAGTACTTC.

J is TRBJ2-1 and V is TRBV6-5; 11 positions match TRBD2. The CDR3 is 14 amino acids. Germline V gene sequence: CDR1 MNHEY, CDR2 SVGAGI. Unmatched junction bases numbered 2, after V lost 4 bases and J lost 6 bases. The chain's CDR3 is CASSSTSGSNEQFF. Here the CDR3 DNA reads TGTGCCAGCAGTTCCACTAGCGGGAGCAATGAGCAGTTCTTC.

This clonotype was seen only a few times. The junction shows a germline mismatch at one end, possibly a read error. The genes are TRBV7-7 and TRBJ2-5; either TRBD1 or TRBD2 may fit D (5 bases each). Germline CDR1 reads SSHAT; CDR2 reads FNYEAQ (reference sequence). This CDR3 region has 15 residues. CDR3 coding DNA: TGTGCTAGCAGCTTAGAGGGGCTGGCCAGAGAGACCCAGTACTTC. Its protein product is CASSLEGLARETQYF.

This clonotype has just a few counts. The CDR3 DNA reads TGCGCCAGCAGCGACGAATCAAGTGGCTACACCTTC. Amino acid sequence: CASSDESSGYTF. The chain uses TRBV5-1 and TRBJ1-2; D is uncertain. V was clipped by 4 bases and J by 7 bases, with 11 bases between them. The CDR3 is 12 amino acids. Germline loops: CDR1 SGHRS, CDR2 YFSETQ.

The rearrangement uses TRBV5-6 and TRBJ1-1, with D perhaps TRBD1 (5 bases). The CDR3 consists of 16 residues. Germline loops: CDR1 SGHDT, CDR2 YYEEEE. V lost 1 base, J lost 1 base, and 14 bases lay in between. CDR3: CASSLPSPQANTEAFF. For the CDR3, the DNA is TGTGCCAGCAGCTTGCCGTCTCCACAGGCGAACACTGAAGCTTTCTTT. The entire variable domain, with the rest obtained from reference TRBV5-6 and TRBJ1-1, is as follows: DAGVTQSPTHLIKTRGQQVTLRCSPKSGHDTVSWYQQALGQGPQFIFQYYEEEERQRGNFPDRFSGHQFPNYSSELNVNALLLGDSALYLCASSLPSPQANTEAFFGQGTRLTVV.

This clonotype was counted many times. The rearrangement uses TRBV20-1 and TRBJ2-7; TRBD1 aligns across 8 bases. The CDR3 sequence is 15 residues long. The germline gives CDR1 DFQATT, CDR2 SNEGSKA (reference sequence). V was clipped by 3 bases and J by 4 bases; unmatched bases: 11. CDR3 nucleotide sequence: TGCAGTGCTAGTGATCCGGGACAGGAGACGTACGAGCAGTACTTC. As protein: CSASDPGQETYEQYF.

The CDR3 region has the DNA TGTGCCAGCACCCTAGGACTCTTCCGACGACTCCCTAACTATGGCTACACCTTC. Translated: CASTLGLFRRLPNYGYTF. The chain is built from TRBV6-2 or TRBV6-3 and TRBJ1-2; D remains ambiguous. Per the germline V gene, CDR1 is MNHEY and CDR2 is SVGEGT. Trimming removed 7 bases from V and 0 bases from J, with 24 bases in between. The CDR3 loop spans 18 amino acids.

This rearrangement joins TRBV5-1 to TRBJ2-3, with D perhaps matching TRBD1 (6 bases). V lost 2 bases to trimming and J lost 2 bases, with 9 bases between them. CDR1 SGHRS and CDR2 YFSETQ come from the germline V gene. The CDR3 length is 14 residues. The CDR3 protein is CASSFGQPTDTQYF. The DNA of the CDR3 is TGCGCCAGCAGCTTCGGACAGCCCACAGATACGCAGTATTTT.

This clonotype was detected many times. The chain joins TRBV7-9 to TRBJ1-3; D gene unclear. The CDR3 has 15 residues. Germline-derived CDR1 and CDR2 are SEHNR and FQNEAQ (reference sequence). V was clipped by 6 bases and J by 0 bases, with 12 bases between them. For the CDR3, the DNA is TGTGCCAGCAGTCTACAGTCTTTCTCTGGAAACACCATATATTTT. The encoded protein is CASSLQSFSGNTIYF.

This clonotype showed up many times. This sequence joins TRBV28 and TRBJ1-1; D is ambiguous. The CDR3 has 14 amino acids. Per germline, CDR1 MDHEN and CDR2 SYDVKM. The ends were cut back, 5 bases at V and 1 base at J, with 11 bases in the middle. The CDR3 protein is CASSERWGNTEAFF. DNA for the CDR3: TGTGCCAGCAGTGAGAGATGGGGGAACACTGAAGCTTTCTTT.

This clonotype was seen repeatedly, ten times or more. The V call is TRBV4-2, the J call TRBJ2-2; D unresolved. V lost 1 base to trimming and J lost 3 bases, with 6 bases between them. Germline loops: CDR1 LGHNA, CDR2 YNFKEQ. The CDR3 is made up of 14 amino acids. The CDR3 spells CASSQGVHTGELFF. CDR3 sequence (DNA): TGTGCCAGCAGCCAAGGGGTGCACACCGGGGAGCTGTTTTTT.

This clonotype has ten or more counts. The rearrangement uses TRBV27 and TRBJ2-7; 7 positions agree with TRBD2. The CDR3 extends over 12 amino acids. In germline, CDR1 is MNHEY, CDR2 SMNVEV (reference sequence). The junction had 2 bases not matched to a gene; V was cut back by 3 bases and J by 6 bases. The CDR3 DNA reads TGTGCCAGCAGTTTGGGCGGGAGCGAGCAGTACTTC. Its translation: CASSLGGSEQYF.

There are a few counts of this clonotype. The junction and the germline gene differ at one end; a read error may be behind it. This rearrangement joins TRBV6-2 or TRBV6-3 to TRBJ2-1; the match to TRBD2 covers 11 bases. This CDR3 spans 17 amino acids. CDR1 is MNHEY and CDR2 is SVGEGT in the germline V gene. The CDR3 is CASSWGQAGLAAAEQLF. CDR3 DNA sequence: TGTGCCAGCAGTTGGGGGCAGGCGGGACTAGCGGCCGCTGAGCAGCTCTTC.

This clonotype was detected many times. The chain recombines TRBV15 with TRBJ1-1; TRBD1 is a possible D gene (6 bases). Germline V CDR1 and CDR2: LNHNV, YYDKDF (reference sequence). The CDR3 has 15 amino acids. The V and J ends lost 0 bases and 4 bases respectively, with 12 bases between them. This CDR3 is CATSRDWQGSTEAFF. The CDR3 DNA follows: TGTGCCACCAGCAGAGATTGGCAGGGGAGCACTGAAGCTTTCTTT.

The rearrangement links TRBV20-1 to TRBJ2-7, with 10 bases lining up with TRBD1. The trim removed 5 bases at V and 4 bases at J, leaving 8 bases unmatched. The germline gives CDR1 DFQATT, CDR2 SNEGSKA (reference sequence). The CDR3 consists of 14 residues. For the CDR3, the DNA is TGCAGTGCTCTCGTCCCGGGACAGGGGTACGAGCAGTACTTC. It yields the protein CSALVPGQGYEQYF.

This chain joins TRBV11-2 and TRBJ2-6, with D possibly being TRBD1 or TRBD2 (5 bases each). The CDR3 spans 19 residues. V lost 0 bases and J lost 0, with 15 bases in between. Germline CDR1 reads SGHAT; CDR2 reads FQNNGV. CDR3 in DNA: TGTGCCAGCAGCTTAGAAAGGGGACCACTTAGCTCTGGGGCCAACGTCCTGACTTTC. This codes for CASSLERGPLSSGANVLTF.

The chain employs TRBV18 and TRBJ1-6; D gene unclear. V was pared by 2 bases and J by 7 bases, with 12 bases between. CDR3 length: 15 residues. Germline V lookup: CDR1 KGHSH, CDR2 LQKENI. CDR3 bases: TGTGCCAGCTCACCAACCTCGCCACCGAATTCACCCCTCCACTTT. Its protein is CASSPTSPPNSPLHF.

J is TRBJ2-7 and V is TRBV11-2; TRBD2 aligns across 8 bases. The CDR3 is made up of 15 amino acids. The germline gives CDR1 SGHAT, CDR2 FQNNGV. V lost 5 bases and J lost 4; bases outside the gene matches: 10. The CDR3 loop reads CASSPRVAGTYEQYF. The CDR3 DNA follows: TGTGCCAGCAGCCCCCGGGTAGCGGGGACATACGAGCAGTACTTC.

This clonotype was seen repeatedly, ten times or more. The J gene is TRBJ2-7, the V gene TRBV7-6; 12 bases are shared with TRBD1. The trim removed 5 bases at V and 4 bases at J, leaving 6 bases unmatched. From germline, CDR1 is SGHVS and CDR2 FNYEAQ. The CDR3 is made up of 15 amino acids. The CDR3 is CASSPGTGGLYEQYF. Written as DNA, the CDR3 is TGTGCCAGCAGCCCCGGGACAGGGGGCTTATACGAGCAGTACTTC.

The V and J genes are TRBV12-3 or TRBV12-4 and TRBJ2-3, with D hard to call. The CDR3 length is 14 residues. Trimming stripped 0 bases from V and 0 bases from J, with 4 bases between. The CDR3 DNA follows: TGTGCCAGCAGTTTAGCCCCCAGCACAGATACGCAGTATTTT. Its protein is CASSLAPSTDTQYF.

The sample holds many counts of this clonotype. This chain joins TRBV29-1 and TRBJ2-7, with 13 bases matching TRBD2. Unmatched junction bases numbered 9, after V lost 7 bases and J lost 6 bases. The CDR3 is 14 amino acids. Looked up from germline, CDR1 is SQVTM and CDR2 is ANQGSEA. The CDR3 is CSARTSGSSREQYF. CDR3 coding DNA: TGCAGCGCACGGACTAGCGGGAGTTCGCGCGAGCAGTACTTC.

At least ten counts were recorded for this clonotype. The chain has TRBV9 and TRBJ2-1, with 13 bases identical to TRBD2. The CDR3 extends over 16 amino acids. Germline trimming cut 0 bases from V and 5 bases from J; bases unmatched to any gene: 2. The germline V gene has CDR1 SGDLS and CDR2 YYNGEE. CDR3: CASSVVLAGGDNEQFF. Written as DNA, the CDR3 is TGTGCCAGCAGCGTAGTACTAGCGGGAGGGGACAATGAGCAGTTCTTC.

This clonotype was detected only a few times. The chain's CDR3 is CSGTGGMNEQYF. The CDR3 DNA follows: TGCAGCGGGACGGGGGGGATGAACGAGCAGTACTTC. V is TRBV29-1 and J is TRBJ2-7, with TRBD2 identical over 8 bases. Trimming at V came to 7 bases and at J to 5 bases, leaving 7 bases not matched to a gene. This CDR3 contains 12 residues. Germline CDR1 and CDR2: SQVTM and ANQGSEA.

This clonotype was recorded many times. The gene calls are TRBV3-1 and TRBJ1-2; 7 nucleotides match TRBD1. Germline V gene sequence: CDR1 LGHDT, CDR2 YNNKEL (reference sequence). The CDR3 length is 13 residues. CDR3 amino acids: CATRGGISYGYTF. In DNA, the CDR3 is TGTGCTACCCGAGGGGGCATTTCCTATGGCTACACCTTC.

CDR3 sequence reads: CASRPDTDTQYF. The CDR3 DNA sequence: TGCGCCAGCAGGCCGGACACAGATACGCAGTATTTT. The rearrangement uses TRBV5-1 and TRBJ2-3; D unresolved. V was trimmed by 5 bases and J by 2 bases, leaving 6 bases between them. Germline CDR1 SGHRS, CDR2 YFSETQ. This CDR3 has 12 residues.

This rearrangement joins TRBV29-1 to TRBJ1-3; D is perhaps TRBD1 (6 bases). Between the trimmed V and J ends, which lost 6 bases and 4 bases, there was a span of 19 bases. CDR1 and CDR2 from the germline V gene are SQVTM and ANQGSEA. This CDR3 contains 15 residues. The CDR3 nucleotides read TGCAGCGTCGCACGGAGGGCAGGGGAGGGAAACACCATATATTTT. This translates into CSVARRAGEGNTIYF.

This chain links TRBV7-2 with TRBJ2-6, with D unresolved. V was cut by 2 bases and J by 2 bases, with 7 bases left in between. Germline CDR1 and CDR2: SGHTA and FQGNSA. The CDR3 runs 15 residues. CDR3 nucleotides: TGTGCCAGCAGCTTAATGCCAACTGGGGCCAACGTCCTGACTTTC. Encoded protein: CASSLMPTGANVLTF.

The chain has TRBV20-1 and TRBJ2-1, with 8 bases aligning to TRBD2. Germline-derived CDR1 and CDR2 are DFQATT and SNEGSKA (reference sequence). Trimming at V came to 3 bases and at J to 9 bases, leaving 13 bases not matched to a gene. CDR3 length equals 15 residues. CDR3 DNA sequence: TGCAGTGCTAGTCAACCCCTAGCGGGTTCAATTGAGCAGTTCTTC. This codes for CSASQPLAGSIEQFF.

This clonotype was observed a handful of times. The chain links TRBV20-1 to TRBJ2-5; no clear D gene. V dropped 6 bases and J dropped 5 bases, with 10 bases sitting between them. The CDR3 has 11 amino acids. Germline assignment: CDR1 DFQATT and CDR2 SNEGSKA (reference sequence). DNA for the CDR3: TGCAGTGCCTTAAAGCAGGAGACCCAGTACTTC. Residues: CSALKQETQYF.

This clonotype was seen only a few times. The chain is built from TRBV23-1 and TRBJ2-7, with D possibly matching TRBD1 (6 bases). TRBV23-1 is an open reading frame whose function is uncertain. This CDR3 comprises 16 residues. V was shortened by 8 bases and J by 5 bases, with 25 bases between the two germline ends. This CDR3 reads CASLYGTGPRLDEQYF. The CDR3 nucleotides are TGCGCCAGCCTGTACGGAACAGGGCCCCGTTTGGACGAGCAGTACTTC.

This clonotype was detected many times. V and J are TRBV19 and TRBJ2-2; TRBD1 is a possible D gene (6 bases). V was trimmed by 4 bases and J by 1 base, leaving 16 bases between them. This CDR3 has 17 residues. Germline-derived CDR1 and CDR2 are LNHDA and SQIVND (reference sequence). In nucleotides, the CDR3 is TGTGCCAGTAGTAGAAACACAGGGCTGAAGAACACCGGGGAGCTGTTTTTT. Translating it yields CASSRNTGLKNTGELFF.

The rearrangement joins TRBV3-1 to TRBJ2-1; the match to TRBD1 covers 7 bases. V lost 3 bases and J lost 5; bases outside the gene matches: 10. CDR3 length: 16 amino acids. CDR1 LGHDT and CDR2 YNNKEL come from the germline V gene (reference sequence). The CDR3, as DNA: TGTGCCAGCAGCCACATCGCCGGGACAGCTAACAATGAGCAGTTCTTC. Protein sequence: CASSHIAGTANNEQFF.